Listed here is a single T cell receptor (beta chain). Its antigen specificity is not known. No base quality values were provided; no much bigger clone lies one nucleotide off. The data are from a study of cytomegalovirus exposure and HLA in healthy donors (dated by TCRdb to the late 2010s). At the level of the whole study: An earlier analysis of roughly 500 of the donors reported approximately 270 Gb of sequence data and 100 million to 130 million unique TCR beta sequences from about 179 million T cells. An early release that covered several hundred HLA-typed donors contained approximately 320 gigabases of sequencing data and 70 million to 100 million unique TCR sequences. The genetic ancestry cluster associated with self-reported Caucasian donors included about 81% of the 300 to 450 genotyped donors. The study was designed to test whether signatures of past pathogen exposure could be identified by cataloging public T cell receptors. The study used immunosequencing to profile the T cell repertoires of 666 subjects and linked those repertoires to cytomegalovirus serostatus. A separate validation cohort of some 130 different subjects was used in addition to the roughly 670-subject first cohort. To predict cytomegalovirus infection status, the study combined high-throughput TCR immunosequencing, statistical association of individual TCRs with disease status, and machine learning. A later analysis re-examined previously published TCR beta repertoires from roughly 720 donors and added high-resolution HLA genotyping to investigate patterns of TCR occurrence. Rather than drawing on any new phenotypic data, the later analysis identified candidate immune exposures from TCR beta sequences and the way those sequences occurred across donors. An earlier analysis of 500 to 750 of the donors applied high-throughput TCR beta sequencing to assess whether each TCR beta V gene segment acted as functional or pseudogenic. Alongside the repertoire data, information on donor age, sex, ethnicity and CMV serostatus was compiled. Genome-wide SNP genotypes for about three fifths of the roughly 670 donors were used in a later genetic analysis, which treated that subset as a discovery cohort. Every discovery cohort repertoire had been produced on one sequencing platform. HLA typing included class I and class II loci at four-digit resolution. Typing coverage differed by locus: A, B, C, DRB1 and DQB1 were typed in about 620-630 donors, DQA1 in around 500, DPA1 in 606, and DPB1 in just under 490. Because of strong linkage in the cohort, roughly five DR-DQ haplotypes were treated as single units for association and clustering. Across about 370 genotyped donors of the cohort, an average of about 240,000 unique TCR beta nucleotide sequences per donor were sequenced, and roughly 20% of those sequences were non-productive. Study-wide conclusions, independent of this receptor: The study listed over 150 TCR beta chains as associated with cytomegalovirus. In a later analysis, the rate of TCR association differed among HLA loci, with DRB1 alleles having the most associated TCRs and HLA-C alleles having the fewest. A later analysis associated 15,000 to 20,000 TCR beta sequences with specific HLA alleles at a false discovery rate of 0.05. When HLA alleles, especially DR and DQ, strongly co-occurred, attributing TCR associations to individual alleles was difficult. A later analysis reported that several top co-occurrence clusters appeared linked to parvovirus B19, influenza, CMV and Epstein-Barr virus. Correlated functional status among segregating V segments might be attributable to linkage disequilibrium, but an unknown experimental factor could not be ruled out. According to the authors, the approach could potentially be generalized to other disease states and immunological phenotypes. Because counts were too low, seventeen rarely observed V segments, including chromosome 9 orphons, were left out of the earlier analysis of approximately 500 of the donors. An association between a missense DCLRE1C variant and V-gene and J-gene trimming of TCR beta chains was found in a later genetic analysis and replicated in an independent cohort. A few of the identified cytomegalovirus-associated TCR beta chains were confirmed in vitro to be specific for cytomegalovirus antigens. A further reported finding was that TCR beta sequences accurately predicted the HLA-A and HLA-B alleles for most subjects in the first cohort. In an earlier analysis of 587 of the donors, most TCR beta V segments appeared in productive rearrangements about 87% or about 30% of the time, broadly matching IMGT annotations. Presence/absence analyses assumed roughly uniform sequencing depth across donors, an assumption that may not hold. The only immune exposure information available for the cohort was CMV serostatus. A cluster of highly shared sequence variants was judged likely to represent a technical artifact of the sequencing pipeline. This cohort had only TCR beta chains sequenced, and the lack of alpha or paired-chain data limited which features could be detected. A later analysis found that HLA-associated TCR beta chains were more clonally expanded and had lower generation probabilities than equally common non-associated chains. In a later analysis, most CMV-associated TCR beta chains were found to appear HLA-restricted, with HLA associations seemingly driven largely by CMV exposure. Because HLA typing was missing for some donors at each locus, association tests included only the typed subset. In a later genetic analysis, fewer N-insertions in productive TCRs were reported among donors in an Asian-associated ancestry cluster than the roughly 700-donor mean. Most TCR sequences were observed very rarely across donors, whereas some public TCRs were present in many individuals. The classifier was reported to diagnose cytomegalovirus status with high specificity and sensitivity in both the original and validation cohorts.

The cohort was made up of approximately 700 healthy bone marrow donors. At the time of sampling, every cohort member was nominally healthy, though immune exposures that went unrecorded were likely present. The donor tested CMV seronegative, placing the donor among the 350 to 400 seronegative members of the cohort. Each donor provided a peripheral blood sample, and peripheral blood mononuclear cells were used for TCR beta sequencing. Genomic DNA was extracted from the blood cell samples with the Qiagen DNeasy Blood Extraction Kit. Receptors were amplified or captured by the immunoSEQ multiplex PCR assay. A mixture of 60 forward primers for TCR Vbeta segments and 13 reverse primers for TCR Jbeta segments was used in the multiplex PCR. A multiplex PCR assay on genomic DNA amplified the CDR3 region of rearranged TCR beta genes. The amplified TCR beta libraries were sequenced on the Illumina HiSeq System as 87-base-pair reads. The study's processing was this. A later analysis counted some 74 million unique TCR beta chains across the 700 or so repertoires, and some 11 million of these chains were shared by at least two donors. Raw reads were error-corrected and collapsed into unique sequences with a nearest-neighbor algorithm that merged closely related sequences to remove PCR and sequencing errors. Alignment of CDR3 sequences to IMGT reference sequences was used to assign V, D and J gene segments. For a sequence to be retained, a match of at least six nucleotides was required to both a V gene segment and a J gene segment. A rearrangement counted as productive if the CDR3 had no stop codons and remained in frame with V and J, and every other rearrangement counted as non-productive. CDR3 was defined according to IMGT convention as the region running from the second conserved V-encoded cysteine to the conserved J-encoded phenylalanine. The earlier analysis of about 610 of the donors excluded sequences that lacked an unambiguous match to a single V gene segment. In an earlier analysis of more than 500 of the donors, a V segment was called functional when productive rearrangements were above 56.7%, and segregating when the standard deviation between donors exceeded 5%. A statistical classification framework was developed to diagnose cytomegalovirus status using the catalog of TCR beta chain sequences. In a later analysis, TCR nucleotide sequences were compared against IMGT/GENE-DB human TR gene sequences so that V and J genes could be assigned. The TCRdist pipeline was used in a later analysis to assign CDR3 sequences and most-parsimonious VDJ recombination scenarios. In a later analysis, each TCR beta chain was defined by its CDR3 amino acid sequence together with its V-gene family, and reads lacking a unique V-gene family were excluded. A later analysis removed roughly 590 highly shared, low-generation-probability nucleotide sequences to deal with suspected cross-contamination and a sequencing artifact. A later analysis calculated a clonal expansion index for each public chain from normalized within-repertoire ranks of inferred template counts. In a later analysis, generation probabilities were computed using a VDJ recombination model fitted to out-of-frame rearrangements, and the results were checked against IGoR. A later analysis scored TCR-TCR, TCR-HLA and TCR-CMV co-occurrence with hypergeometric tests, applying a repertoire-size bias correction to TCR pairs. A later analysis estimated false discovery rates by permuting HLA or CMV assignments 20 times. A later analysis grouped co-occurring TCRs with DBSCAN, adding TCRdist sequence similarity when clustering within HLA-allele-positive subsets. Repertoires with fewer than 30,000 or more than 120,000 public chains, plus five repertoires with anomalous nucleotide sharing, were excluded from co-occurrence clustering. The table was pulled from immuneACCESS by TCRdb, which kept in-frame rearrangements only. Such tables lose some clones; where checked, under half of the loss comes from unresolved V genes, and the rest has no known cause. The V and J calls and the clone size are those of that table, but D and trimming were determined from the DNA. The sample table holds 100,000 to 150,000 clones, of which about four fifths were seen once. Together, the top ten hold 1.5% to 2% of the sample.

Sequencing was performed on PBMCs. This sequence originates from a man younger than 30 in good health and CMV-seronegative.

The CDR3 sequence is CASSRDRGLADTQYF. The DNA reads TGTGCCAGCAGCCGAGACAGGGGGCTAGCAGATACGCAGTATTTT. The chain is encoded by TRBV7-2 joined to TRBJ2-3; 10 bases in between match TRBD1. For CDR1 and CDR2, the germline V gene lists SGHTA and FQGNSA. The CDR3, cysteine through phenylalanine, is 15 amino acids long. The CDR3 DNA has 45 bases and is translated from base 1. Clipping removes 5 bases from V and 4 bases from J, with 6 as the unmatched junction base count.